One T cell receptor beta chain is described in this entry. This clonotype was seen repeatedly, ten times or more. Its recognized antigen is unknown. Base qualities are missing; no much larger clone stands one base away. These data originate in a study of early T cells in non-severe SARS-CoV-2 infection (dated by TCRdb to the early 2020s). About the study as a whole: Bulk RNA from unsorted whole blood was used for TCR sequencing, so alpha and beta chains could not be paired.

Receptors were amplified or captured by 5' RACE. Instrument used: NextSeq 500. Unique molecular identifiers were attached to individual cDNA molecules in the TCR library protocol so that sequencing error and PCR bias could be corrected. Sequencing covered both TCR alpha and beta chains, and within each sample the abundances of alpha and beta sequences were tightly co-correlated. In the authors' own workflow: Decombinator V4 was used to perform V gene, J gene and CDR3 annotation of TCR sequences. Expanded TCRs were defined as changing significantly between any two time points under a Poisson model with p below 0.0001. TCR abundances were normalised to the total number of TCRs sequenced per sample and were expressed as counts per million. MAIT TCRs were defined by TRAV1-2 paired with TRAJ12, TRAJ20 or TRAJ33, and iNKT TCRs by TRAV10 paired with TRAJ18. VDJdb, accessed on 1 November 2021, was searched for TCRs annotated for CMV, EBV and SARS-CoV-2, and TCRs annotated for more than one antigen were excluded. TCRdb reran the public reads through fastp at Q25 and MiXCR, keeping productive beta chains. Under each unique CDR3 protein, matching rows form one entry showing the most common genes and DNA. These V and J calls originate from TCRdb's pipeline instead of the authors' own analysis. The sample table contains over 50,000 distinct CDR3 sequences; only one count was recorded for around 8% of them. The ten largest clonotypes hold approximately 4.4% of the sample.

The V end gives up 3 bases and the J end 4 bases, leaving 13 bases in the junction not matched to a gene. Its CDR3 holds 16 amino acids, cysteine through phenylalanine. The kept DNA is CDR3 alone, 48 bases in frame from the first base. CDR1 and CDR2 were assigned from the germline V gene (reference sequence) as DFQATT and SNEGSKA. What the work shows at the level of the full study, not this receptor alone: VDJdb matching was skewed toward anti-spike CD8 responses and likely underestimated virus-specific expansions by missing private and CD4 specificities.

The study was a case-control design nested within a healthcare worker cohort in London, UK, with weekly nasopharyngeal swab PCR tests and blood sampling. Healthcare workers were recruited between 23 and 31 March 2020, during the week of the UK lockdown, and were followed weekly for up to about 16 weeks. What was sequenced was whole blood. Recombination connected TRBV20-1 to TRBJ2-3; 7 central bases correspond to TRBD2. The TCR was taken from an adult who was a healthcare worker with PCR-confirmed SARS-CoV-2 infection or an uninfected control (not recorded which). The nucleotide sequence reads TGCAGTGCTAGTTCTTTTGTGGGAGGGCAGGCAGATACGCAGTATTTT. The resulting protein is CSASSFVGGQADTQYF.